This is a list of T cell receptor beta chains from one sample in a study of T cells after yellow fever vaccination. TCRdb recomputed calls from the 5' RACE reads with MiXCR, one row per CDR3 protein. Of fewer than 450,000 distinct CDR3 sequences listed, around 8.1% are singletons. Specimen: PBMCs, collected about 41 days after the first yellow fever vaccination. The receptors stem from a man aged 18 to 29 who received the YFV17D yellow fever vaccine. Each CDR3 is given with its conserved first and last residue.

V	CDR3
TRBV12-3/TRBV12-4	CASSLRDYGYTF
TRBV4-3	CASSQEGFRGYQNF
TRBV7-2	CASLRMGQRPAKNIQYF
TRBV7-6	CASSLGGTQPQHF
TRBV5-1	CASSTQTGDTQYF
TRBV5-5	CASSSVAGGAAETQYF
TRBV3-1	CASSSLPGSSGVTDTQYF
TRBV5-6	CASYYGGFGANVLTF
TRBV20-1	CSAGSFRNIQYF
TRBV7-2	CASTIAITSGVNTGELFF
TRBV7-9	CASSQVKRNSPLHF
TRBV20-1	CSARVRDAEAFF
TRBV6-1	CASSESPGQTQYF
TRBV5-4	CASSLLGSSYNERFF
TRBV7-2	CASSITRAVNEQFF
TRBV18	CASSPRDRENEQFF
TRBV5-4	CASSSRLAGQETQYF
TRBV5-1	CASSPTGYSSYNEQFF